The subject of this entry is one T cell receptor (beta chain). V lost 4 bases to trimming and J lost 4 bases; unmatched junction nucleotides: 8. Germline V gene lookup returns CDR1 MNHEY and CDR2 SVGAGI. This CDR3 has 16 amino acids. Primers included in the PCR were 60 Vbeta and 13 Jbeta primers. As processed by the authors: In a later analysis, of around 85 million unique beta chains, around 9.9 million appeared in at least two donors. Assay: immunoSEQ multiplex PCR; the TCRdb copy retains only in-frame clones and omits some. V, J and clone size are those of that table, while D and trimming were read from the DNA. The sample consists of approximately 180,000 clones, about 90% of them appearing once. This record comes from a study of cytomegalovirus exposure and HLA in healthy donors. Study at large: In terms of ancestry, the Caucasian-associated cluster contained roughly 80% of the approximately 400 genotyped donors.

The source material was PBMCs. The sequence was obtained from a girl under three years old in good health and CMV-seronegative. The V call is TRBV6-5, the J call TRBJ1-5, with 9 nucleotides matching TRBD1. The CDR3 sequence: CASSFFGTGSNQPQHF. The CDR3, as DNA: TGTGCCAGCAGTTTTTTCGGGACAGGGAGTAATCAGCCCCAGCATTTT.